This entry lists 19 T cell receptor beta chains sequenced from one sample in a study of blood T cell repertoires in COVID-19 (dated by TCRdb to 2020 to 2022). Library prep was done by the immunoSEQ multiplex PCR assay. TCRdb took over this immuneACCESS table, retaining in-frame rearrangements with V and J assigned. Such tables are incomplete; in checked studies, under half of the missing clones stem from an unresolved V gene, and the remainder is unexplained. The table for this sample lists around 270,000 clones; approximately 86% of them were counted only once. The ten largest clones capture 0.7% to 0.9% of the sample. The sequencing sample was made of peripheral blood. These receptors were collected from a human donor with COVID-19, enrolled during active disease. The donor label of this sample is uncertain.

The chain employs TRBV28 and TRBJ1-1; D is possibly TRBD1 (5 bases). CDR3 length equals 15 residues. Looked up from germline, CDR1 is MDHEN and CDR2 is SYDVKM. The V gene lost 5 bases and the J gene lost 1 base, with 14 bases spanning the gap. DNA of the CDR3: TGTGCCAGCAGTCTTCTCGACAGAACGAACACTGAAGCTTTCTTT. It specifies CASSLLDRTNTEAFF.

As regards this clone: This is likely a read error, given that the CDR3 carries no conserved phenylalanine or tryptophan at its end. No DNA is shown, since the ends of the CDR3 on it are uncertain; the CDR3 is the one TCRdb lists. The chain joins TRBV3-1 (or the pseudogene TRBV3-2) to TRBJ2-7; the D call TRBD2 from the table was never checked on the DNA. Germline V gene sequence: CDR1 LGHDT, CDR2 YNNKEL (reference sequence). The CDR3 sequence runs 10 residues, both termini included. The CDR3 region is CASGWEDSGS.

The chain recombines TRBV10-1 with TRBJ2-7, with 9 bases aligning to TRBD1. The V segment lost 10 bases and the J segment 5 bases; nucleotides outside the gene matches: 9. From germline, CDR1 is WNHNN and CDR2 SYGVQD (reference sequence). The CDR3 contains 13 residues. CDR3 coding DNA: TGCGCCATCAGGGGGACAGGGTACCACGAGCAGTACTTC. Its protein is CAIRGTGYHEQYF.

The sample holds a few counts of this clone. The rearrangement uses TRBV18 and TRBJ1-2; the match to TRBD1 covers 9 bases. CDR3 length equals 15 residues. V shed 3 bases and J 6 bases; nucleotides not matched to a gene: 8. CDR1 and CDR2 from the germline V gene are KGHSH and LQKENI. The chain's CDR3 is CASSPYRGLEHGYTF. DNA of the CDR3: TGTGCCAGCTCACCGTACAGGGGGCTCGAACATGGCTACACCTTC.

The genes are TRBV5-1 and TRBJ1-1; D unclear. The CDR3 consists of 15 residues. Looked up from germline, CDR1 is SGHRS and CDR2 is YFSETQ. V lost 4 bases and J lost 2, with 15 bases in between. CDR3 sequence reads: CASSGGVGRNTEAFF. CDR3 bases: TGCGCCAGCAGCGGAGGAGTGGGGAGAAACACTGAAGCTTTCTTT.

The chain couples TRBV9 to TRBJ1-6, with TRBD1 identical over 11 bases. After removal of 4 bases from V and 8 bases from J, the junction contained 5 bases not matched to a gene. The CDR3 runs 15 residues. The germline gives CDR1 SGDLS, CDR2 YYNGEE. The chain's CDR3 is CASSLGQGADSPLHF. The CDR3 DNA follows: TGTGCCAGCAGCTTAGGACAGGGGGCAGATTCACCCCTCCACTTT.

The chain recombines TRBV6-2 or TRBV6-3 with TRBJ2-7; D possibly corresponds to TRBD1 (5 bases). CDR1 is MNHEY, CDR2 SVGEGT, per germline. The CDR3 runs 15 residues. The V and J ends lost 6 bases and 3 bases respectively, with 18 bases between them. DNA for the CDR3: TGTGCCAGCAGGCCTATAGGGGAACCGAGCTACGAGCAGTACTTC. Encoded protein: CASRPIGEPSYEQYF.

The chain combines TRBV28 with TRBJ2-3; TRBD1 agrees at 7 bases. Trimming at V came to 5 bases and at J to 4 bases, leaving 6 bases not matched to a gene. Germline V gives CDR1 MDHEN, CDR2 SYDVKM. There are 14 residues in the CDR3. The CDR3 sequence: CASSRDRAADTQYF. The CDR3 nucleotides are TGTGCCAGCAGTCGCGACAGGGCGGCAGATACGCAGTATTTT.

V usage is TRBV2 and J usage is TRBJ1-5; D gene unclear. The CDR3 sequence is 15 residues long. Germline loops: CDR1 SNHLY, CDR2 FYNNEI. V shed 4 bases and J shed 0 bases, with 10 bases lying between them. CDR3 bases: TGTGCCAGCAGTGTACAGCCTAATAGCAATCAGCCCCAGCATTTT. It encodes CASSVQPNSNQPQHF.

This rearrangement joins TRBV2 to TRBJ2-3, with TRBD2 identical over 13 bases. This CDR3 is built from 15 residues. The junction had 4 bases not matched to a gene; V was cut back by 5 bases and J by 5 bases. The germline V gene has CDR1 SNHLY and CDR2 FYNNEI. The CDR3 here is CASSRLAGGGDTQYF. As DNA, the CDR3 is TGTGCCAGCAGTAGACTAGCGGGAGGTGGAGATACGCAGTATTTT.

The chain joins TRBV18 to TRBJ1-2, with D possibly being TRBD1 (5 bases). V lost 6 bases, J lost 9 bases, and 14 bases lay in between. This CDR3 spans 12 amino acids. CDR1 and CDR2 (germline): KGHSH, LQKENI. CDR3 in DNA: TGTGCCAGCTCCACCTGGGGGGAGAGCTACACCTTC. This translates into CASSTWGESYTF.

V and J are TRBV4-1 and TRBJ2-3; D unclear. The CDR3 runs to 16 residues. Germline-derived CDR1 and CDR2 are MGHRA and YSYEKL. V was pared by 1 base and J by 1 base, with 12 bases between. The CDR3 nucleotides are TGCGCCAGCAGCCAAGTCACGGCAGGTGGCACAGATACGCAGTATTTT. This encodes CASSQVTAGGTDTQYF.

The chain recombines TRBV3-1 (or the pseudogene TRBV3-2) with TRBJ2-7, with 9 nucleotides matching TRBD1. Germline-derived CDR1 and CDR2 are LGHDT and YNNKEL (reference sequence). CDR3 length: 14 residues. Unmatched junction bases numbered 5, after V lost 5 bases and J lost 3 bases. The CDR3, as DNA: TGTGCCAGCAGCTCGCGGACAGGGGACTACGAGCAGTACTTC. Translating it yields CASSSRTGDYEQYF.

The chain combines TRBV12-5 with TRBJ2-5, with 7 bases aligning to TRBD2. The junction had 11 bases not matched to a gene; V was cut back by 5 bases and J by 5 bases. Per the germline V gene, CDR1 is LGHNT and CDR2 is FRNRAP. The CDR3 runs 15 residues. CDR3 sequence (DNA): TGTGCTAGTGGTCCAGGACTAGGGGAAAGTGAGACCCAGTACTTC. This translates into CASGPGLGESETQYF.

The rearrangement joins TRBV15 to TRBJ2-3; D not resolved. The V end was cut by 5 bases, the J end by 3 bases, with 3 bases between. CDR3 size: 11 residues. CDR1 and CDR2 from the germline V gene are LNHNV and YYDKDF (reference sequence). The CDR3 protein is CATSLTDTQYF. CDR3 sequence (DNA): TGTGCCACCAGCTTAACAGATACGCAGTATTTT.

The chain combines TRBV7-2 with TRBJ2-1, with 9 nucleotides matching TRBD1. Germline V gene lookup returns CDR1 SGHTA and CDR2 FQGNSA. J was trimmed by 7 bases and V by 1 base; bases with no gene match: 14. CDR3 length: 18 amino acids. The chain's CDR3 is CASSLEGTGSPGENEQFF. The CDR3 nucleotides read TGTGCCAGCAGCTTAGAGGGGACAGGGAGCCCAGGTGAGAATGAGCAGTTCTTC.

This chain connects TRBV29-1 to TRBJ1-1, with 10 bases that match TRBD1. Germline CDR1 is SQVTM and CDR2 is ANQGSEA. The CDR3 has 15 residues. Trimming took 4 bases from V and 1 from J; bases not matched to a gene: 6. CDR3 in amino acids: CSVVGTGVTNTEAFF. The DNA of the CDR3 is TGCAGCGTTGTCGGGACAGGGGTAACGAACACTGAAGCTTTCTTT. Variable domain in full (rest from reference TRBV29-1 and TRBJ1-1): SAVISQKPSRDICQRGTSLTIQCQVDSQVTMMFWYRQQPGQSLTLIATANQGSEATYESGFVIDKFPISRPNLTFSTLTVSNMSPEDSSIYLCSVVGTGVTNTEAFFGQGTRLTVV.

The CDR3 loop is CASSIGASGSPPFF. The CDR3 region has the DNA TGTGCCAGTAGTATAGGCGCTAGCGGGAGCCCACCCTTCTTC. The gene calls are TRBV19 and TRBJ2-1, with TRBD2 matching over 10 bases. V lost 1 base to trimming and J lost 16 bases; unmatched junction nucleotides: 10. Germline V gene lookup returns CDR1 LNHDA and CDR2 SQIVND (reference sequence). The CDR3 contains 14 residues.

The gene calls are TRBV19 and TRBJ1-2; 7 bases fit TRBD1. The CDR3 is made up of 13 amino acids. Per the germline V gene, CDR1 is LNHDA and CDR2 is SQIVND (reference sequence). Germline trimming cut 4 bases from V and 6 bases from J; bases unmatched to any gene: 5. CDR3 loop: CASSRDRDDGYTF. Written as DNA, the CDR3 is TGTGCCAGTAGTAGAGACAGGGATGATGGCTACACCTTC. Complete variable domain (other parts from reference TRBV19 and TRBJ1-2): DGGITQSPKYLFRKEGQNVTLSCEQNLNHDAMYWYRQDPGQGLRLIYYSQIVNDFQKGDIAEGYSVSREKKESFPLTVTSAQKNPTAFYLCASSRDRDDGYTFGSGTRLTVV.